This is a list of T cell receptor beta chains from one sample in a study of cytotoxic CD8 clonotypes in ibrutinib-treated CLL. The protocol was immunoSEQ multiplex PCR, while the TCRdb copy is restricted to in-frame clones and leaves out a portion. The top ten hold less than 40% of the sample, which has 70,000 to 80,000 clones, around 78% seen once. The sequencing here drew on PBMCs, taken after 24 months of ibrutinib treatment. The receptors were sampled from a human donor with chronic lymphocytic leukemia. CDR3s include the opening cysteine and the closing phenylalanine or tryptophan. Each record gives: V gene, J gene, D gene, clone size, CDR3 DNA, CDR3 protein. The D gene is left open where the match is weak. Where a row states a size, it is once, few, many or the class of an expanded clone; other rows omit it.

V: TRBV25-1
J: TRBJ2-5
D: NA
size: once
DNA: TGTGCCAGCACCAGCGGATCCTCCCACCAAGAGACCCAGTACTTC
CDR3: CASTSGSSHQETQYF

V: TRBV19
J: TRBJ2-2
D: TRBD2
size: few
DNA: TGTGCCAGTAGCCTCGGACTAGCGGGAACCGGGGAGCTGTTTTTT
CDR3: CASSLGLAGTGELFF

V: TRBV11-2
J: TRBJ1-2
D: NA
size: NA
DNA: TGTGCCAGCAGCTTTGGGGAGTATGGCTACACCTTC
CDR3: CASSFGEYGYTF

V: TRBV30
J: TRBJ2-7
D: TRBD2
size: NA
DNA: TGTGCCTGGAGTACTAGCGGGATGAGCGAGCAGTACTTC
CDR3: CAWSTSGMSEQYF

V: TRBV4-1
J: TRBJ2-7
D: NA
size: few
DNA: TGCGCCAGCAGCCAACGAGTCCAGGGTTACGAGCAGTACTTC
CDR3: CASSQRVQGYEQYF

V: TRBV6-7
J: TRBJ2-7
D: TRBD2
size: NA
DNA: TGTGCCAGCAGCGCGGCGACTAGCGGGAGCTACGAGCAGTACTTC
CDR3: CASSAATSGSYEQYF

V: TRBV19
J: TRBJ1-4
D: NA
size: NA
DNA: TGTGCCAGTTTACTCGGGGTACGGGAAAAACTGTTTTTT
CDR3: CASLLGVREKLFF

V: TRBV29-1
J: TRBJ2-1
D: TRBD2
size: NA
DNA: TGCAGCGTCTCCGGGACTAGCGGGCGTTACAATGAGCAGTTCTTC
CDR3: CSVSGTSGRYNEQFF

V: TRBV5-8
J: TRBJ1-5
D: NA
size: NA
DNA: TGTGCCAGCAGCCCGGCCGGCGCGGGTCAGCCCCAGCATTTT
CDR3: CASSPAGAGQPQHF

V: TRBV19
J: TRBJ1-1
D: NA
size: NA
DNA: TGTGCCAGTAGTACGGGACCACTGAGGGACACTGAAGCTTTCTTT
CDR3: CASSTGPLRDTEAFF

V: TRBV7-2
J: TRBJ2-7
D: NA
size: NA
DNA: TGTGCCAGCAGCCTCGGGACCCTGAGCTCCTACGAGCAGTACTTC
CDR3: CASSLGTLSSYEQYF

V: TRBV28
J: TRBJ2-7
D: NA
size: NA
DNA: TGTGCCAGCTGGAAAGGTTACGAGCAGTACTTC
CDR3: CASWKGYEQYF

V: TRBV6-5
J: TRBJ1-5
D: NA
size: few
DNA: TGTGCCAGCAGTTACGGCCGATATCAGCCCCAGCATTTT
CDR3: CASSYGRYQPQHF

V: TRBV6-5
J: TRBJ2-7
D: TRBD2
size: once
DNA: TGTGCCAGCAGTTACTTCAGCGGGAGCTACGAGCAGTACTTC
CDR3: CASSYFSGSYEQYF

V: TRBV9
J: TRBJ2-1
D: TRBD2
size: NA
DNA: TGTGCCAGCAGCGAGAGACTAGCGGGTGAGCAGTTCTTC
CDR3: CASSERLAGEQFF

V: TRBV30
J: TRBJ2-5
D: TRBD1
size: few
DNA: TGTGCCTGGAGCCCCGGGGACAGGGGAAAAGAGACCCAGTACTTC
CDR3: CAWSPGDRGKETQYF

V: TRBV11-1
J: TRBJ1-2
D: NA
size: NA
DNA: TGTGCCAGCAGCTTAGAGGGCGGTCTCGGCTATGGCTACACCTTC
CDR3: CASSLEGGLGYGYTF

V: TRBV7-6
J: TRBJ2-7
D: TRBD2
size: few
DNA: TGTGCCAGCAGTCCTAGCGGGATACGGAACGAGCAGTACTTC
CDR3: CASSPSGIRNEQYF